Listed below are T cell receptor beta chains from one sample, sequenced in a study of molecular identifiers for immune sequencing clone quantification. MiXCR, run by TCRdb on the PCR reads, gives a single entry per CDR3 protein. The sample lists approximately 59,000 distinct CDR3 sequences, about 18% occurring once. Input material: naive CD8+ T cells from blood, with Jurkat cell RNA spiked in. Receptors were obtained from a human donor in good health. Some libraries in this study had Jurkat cell RNA spiked in. Both conserved end residues are trimmed from each CDR3.

CDR3aa	v_gene	j_gene
ASTQFYRANTEAF	TRBV4-2	TRBJ1-1
ASVGQSSYEQY	TRBV7-9	TRBJ2-7
SARDTGSGQPQH	TRBV20-1	TRBJ1-5
ASSSGTSGSYEQY	TRBV7-9	TRBJ2-7
SAPGSGGPDQPQH	TRBV20-1	TRBJ1-5
ASSLFPSNQPQH	TRBV27	TRBJ1-5
SARAGVSEQY	TRBV20-1	TRBJ2-7
ASSLTGPSYEQY	TRBV27	TRBJ2-7
ASSEFAGLAPEDTQY	TRBV25-1	TRBJ2-3
ASSLAGQENTEAF	TRBV13	TRBJ1-1
ASSLTANPQGIGTEAF	TRBV11-2	TRBJ1-1
SATMGQGIWTEAF	TRBV20-1	TRBJ1-1
SARLAGGLGDEQY	TRBV20-1	TRBJ2-7
ASSYGGINEQF	TRBV6-2/TRBV6-3	TRBJ2-1
ASSPRMGQMEGHSPLH	TRBV18	TRBJ1-6
ASSGQVQNYGYT	TRBV12-3/TRBV12-4	TRBJ1-2
ASSFMSAGANVLT	TRBV13	TRBJ2-6
ASSLAVAGEVYGYT	TRBV7-2	TRBJ1-2
AGSLDPKYEQF	TRBV7-9	TRBJ2-1
ATSRDGMDRGDTIY	TRBV15	TRBJ1-3
ASSIGGVSNQPQH	TRBV19	TRBJ1-5
SARGPGSGYEQY	TRBV20-1	TRBJ2-7
ASSYSRDHPTPSGANVLT	TRBV3-1	TRBJ2-6
ASSRGLVGEQF	TRBV7-2	TRBJ2-1
SVPGPKGGQY	TRBV29-1	TRBJ2-7
ATSDGHRDYTDTQY	TRBV24-1	TRBJ2-3
ASSPGQGQSPLH	TRBV12-3/TRBV12-4	TRBJ1-6
ASSLDLFSASNQPQH	TRBV5-5	TRBJ1-5